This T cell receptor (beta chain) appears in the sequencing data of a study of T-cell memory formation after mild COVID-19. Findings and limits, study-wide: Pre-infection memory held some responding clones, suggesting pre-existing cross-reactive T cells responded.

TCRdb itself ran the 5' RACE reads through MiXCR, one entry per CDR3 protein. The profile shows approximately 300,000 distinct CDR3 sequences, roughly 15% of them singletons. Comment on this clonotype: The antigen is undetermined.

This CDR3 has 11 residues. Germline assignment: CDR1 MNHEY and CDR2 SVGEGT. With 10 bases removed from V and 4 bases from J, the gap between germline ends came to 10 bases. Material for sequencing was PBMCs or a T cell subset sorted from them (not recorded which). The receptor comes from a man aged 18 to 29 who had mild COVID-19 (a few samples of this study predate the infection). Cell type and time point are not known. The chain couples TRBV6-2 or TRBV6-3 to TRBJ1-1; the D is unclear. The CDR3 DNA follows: TGTGCCACCAAACGGGGCACTGAAGCTTTCTTT. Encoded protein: CATKRGTEAFF.